Listed below are T cell receptor beta chains from one sample, sequenced in a study of blood T cells in healthy people across ages. Each CDR3 protein is one row after TCRdb ran MiXCR on the 5' RACE reads. The sample shows 650,000 to 1,000,000 distinct CDR3 sequences, roughly 40% of them seen only once. The sequenced sample consisted of blood. Receptors were obtained from a man in his late teens or twenties in good health. Both conserved end residues are part of each CDR3. The D gene is left open where the match is weak. Not every row has a clone size; where given, it reads once, few, many or a size class.

CDR3	DNA	D	V	size	J
CASSPEGVLLYTDTQYF	TGCGCCAGCAGCCCAGAGGGAGTTCTACTCTACACAGATACGCAGTATTTT	-	TRBV5-1	-	TRBJ2-3
CSVGDSGAKNIQYF	TGCAGCGTTGGGGACTCCGGAGCCAAAAACATTCAGTACTTC	-	TRBV29-1	-	TRBJ2-4
CASSEDRDETQYF	TGTGCCAGCAGTGAAGACAGGGACGAGACCCAGTACTTC	-	TRBV6-1	many	TRBJ2-5
CASSHQLGREAFF	TGTGCCAGCAGCCATCAGTTGGGACGGGAGGCTTTCTTT	-	TRBV14	few	TRBJ1-1
CASSDSRDYEQYF	TGTGCCAGCAGTGACTCGAGAGACTACGAGCAGTACTTC	-	TRBV6-5	-	TRBJ2-7
CATSRAETDGNTIYF	TGTGCCACCAGCAGAGCGGAGACAGATGGAAACACCATATATTTT	-	TRBV15	-	TRBJ1-3
CASSYDRQAPEAFF	TGTGCCAGCAGTTATGACCGACAGGCGCCTGAAGCTTTCTTT	-	TRBV6-5	few	TRBJ1-1
CSARRLGQPDNEQFF	TGCAGTGCTAGGAGATTAGGACAGCCTGACAATGAGCAGTTCTTC	-	TRBV20-1	-	TRBJ2-1
CASSLAALRLGEQYF	TGTGCCAGCAGCCTTGCGGCATTAAGATTGGGCGAGCAGTACTTC	-	TRBV27	many	TRBJ2-7
CASSRGRNQETQYF	TGTGCCAGCAGCCGGGGACGAAACCAAGAGACCCAGTACTTC	-	TRBV7-2	-	TRBJ2-5
CASSPHPNSPLHF	TGTGCCAGCAGCCCGCACCCTAATTCACCCCTCCACTTT	-	TRBV7-6	-	TRBJ1-6
CSAPRGWDGYTF	TGCAGTGCCCCACGGGGTTGGGATGGCTACACCTTC	-	TRBV20-1	-	TRBJ1-2
CASSPRTSTFETQYF	TGTGCCAGCAGTCCCCGGACTAGTACCTTTGAGACCCAGTACTTC	TRBD2	TRBV27	-	TRBJ2-5
CAGSSLSASGGITDTQYF	TGTGCCGGCAGCTCTCTCTCCGCTAGCGGGGGGATCACAGATACGCAGTATTTT	TRBD2	TRBV11-2	-	TRBJ2-3
CSARDRLDAFF	TGCAGTGCTAGAGATAGACTAGACGCGTTCTTC	-	TRBV20-1	few	TRBJ2-1
CASSLAAKGSYEQYF	TGTGCCAGCAGTTTAGCGGCGAAGGGCTCCTACGAGCAGTACTTC	-	TRBV12-3/TRBV12-4	once	TRBJ2-7
CASSASGTGTLWGYTF	TGTGCCAGCAGCGCCTCCGGGACAGGGACCCTGTGGGGCTACACCTTC	TRBD1	TRBV9	many	TRBJ1-2
CASSDGVSDTQYF	TGTGCCAGCAGTGACGGGGTGTCAGATACGCAGTATTTT	-	TRBV28	-	TRBJ2-3
CATGGVYSTDTQYF	TGTGCCACAGGGGGGGTATATAGCACAGATACGCAGTATTTT	-	TRBV7-2	few	TRBJ2-3
CASSQGGVVGNTIYF	TGCGCCAGCAGCCAAGGAGGGGTCGTTGGAAACACCATATATTTT	-	TRBV4-1	-	TRBJ1-3
CASNGGDRDYNEQFF	TGCGCCAGCAACGGGGGGGACAGGGACTACAATGAGCAGTTCTTC	-	TRBV5-1	-	TRBJ2-1
CASSLAQADGYTF	TGCGCCAGCAGCTTGGCGCAGGCGGATGGCTACACCTTC	-	TRBV5-1	many	TRBJ1-2
CASSLGASSYNEQFF	TGTGCCAGCAGTTTAGGCGCCTCCTCCTACAATGAGCAGTTCTTC	-	TRBV27	many	TRBJ2-1
CASSQEGGGGLYNEQFF	TGTGCCAGCAGCCAAGAGGGTGGCGGGGGTTTATACAATGAGCAGTTCTTC	TRBD2	TRBV4-2	few	TRBJ2-1
CSAFSPGQGVREADTQYF	TGCAGTGCTTTCTCTCCGGGACAGGGGGTTCGTGAGGCAGATACGCAGTATTTT	TRBD1	TRBV20-1	-	TRBJ2-3
CATRGVQPQHF	TGTGCCACTCGTGGGGTACAGCCCCAGCATTTT	-	TRBV2	-	TRBJ1-5
CASSPGLAGAADTQYF	TGTGCCAGCAGCCCTGGACTAGCGGGGGCCGCAGATACGCAGTATTTT	TRBD2	TRBV11-2	few	TRBJ2-3
CATSDWPGRTEAFF	TGTGCCACCAGTGATTGGCCAGGACGGACTGAAGCTTTCTTT	-	TRBV24-1	-	TRBJ1-1
CATSSSNEQFF	TGTGCCACCAGTTCATCCAATGAGCAGTTCTTC	-	TRBV24-1	-	TRBJ2-1
CASSLFQGADTGELFF	TGCGCCAGCAGCTTGTTTCAGGGCGCCGACACCGGGGAGCTGTTTTTT	-	TRBV5-1	few	TRBJ2-2
CASSEAGYSYEQFF	TGTGCCAGCAGTGAAGCGGGATATAGCTATGAGCAGTTCTTC	-	TRBV6-1	-	TRBJ2-1
CASSGLVRRGSNQPQHF	TGTGCCAGCAGCGGACTCGTGCGCAGGGGGAGCAATCAGCCCCAGCATTTT	TRBD1	TRBV9	once	TRBJ1-5
CASSLSGTGPYGYTF	TGTGCCAGCAGTTTAAGCGGGACAGGGCCCTATGGCTACACCTTC	TRBD1	TRBV12-3/TRBV12-4	many	TRBJ1-2
CASSKALTRHRETQYF	TGTGCCAGCAGCAAAGCACTCACAAGACACCGAGAGACCCAGTACTTC	-	TRBV21-1	-	TRBJ2-5
CVSSLGAPKRGATDTQYF	TGTGTCAGCAGCTTAGGGGCCCCAAAACGGGGGGCCACAGATACGCAGTATTTT	-	TRBV7-2	few	TRBJ2-3
CASSLSGFNLEQFF	TGCGCCAGCAGCTTATCAGGGTTCAATCTTGAGCAGTTCTTC	-	TRBV5-1	-	TRBJ2-1
CASSTYETQYF	TGTGCCAGCAGCACCTACGAGACCCAGTACTTC	-	TRBV7-2	few	TRBJ2-5
CASSDGGNQLAQYF	TGTGCCAGCAGTGATGGGGGCAACCAACTGGCGCAGTATTTT	-	TRBV2	few	TRBJ2-3
CAISEGLSGANVLTF	TGTGCCATCAGTGAAGGGCTCTCTGGGGCCAACGTCCTGACTTTC	-	TRBV10-3	-	TRBJ2-6
CSARPGTDDEQYF	TGCAGTGCTAGACCAGGGACGGACGACGAGCAGTACTTC	-	TRBV20-1	few	TRBJ2-7
CAISDKLEGNSPLHF	TGTGCCATCAGTGACAAGTTGGAAGGGAATTCACCCCTCCACTTT	-	TRBV10-3	few	TRBJ1-6
CATSTSGGETKNIQYF	TGTGCCACCAGTACTAGCGGGGGGGAAACCAAAAACATTCAGTACTTT	TRBD2	TRBV24-1	-	TRBJ2-4
CASSYGPGYEQYF	TGTGCCAGCAGTTACGGTCCGGGCTACGAGCAGTACTTC	-	TRBV6-6	-	TRBJ2-7
CASSQSEGSNEKLFF	TGTGCCAGCAGCCAAAGCGAGGGGAGTAATGAAAAACTGTTTTTT	-	TRBV3-1	few	TRBJ1-4
CSAGSLASTDTQYF	TGCAGTGCTGGGAGCCTAGCGAGCACAGATACGCAGTATTTT	-	TRBV20-1	-	TRBJ2-3
CASSRGAMNTEAFF	TGTGCCAGCAGTAGGGGGGCGATGAACACTGAAGCTTTCTTT	-	TRBV12-3/TRBV12-4	-	TRBJ1-1
CASSETAQGALQHF	TGTGCCAGCAGTGAAACGGCACAGGGGGCCCTTCAGCATTTT	TRBD1	TRBV2	-	TRBJ1-5
CASSRGSMADTQYF	TGTGCCAGCAGTCGGGGGTCAATGGCAGATACGCAGTATTTT	-	TRBV12-3/TRBV12-4	-	TRBJ2-3
CASSLFQRGMAEQYF	TGTGCCAGCAGTTTGTTCCAGCGGGGTATGGCTGAGCAGTACTTC	TRBD2	TRBV12-3/TRBV12-4	few	TRBJ2-7
CASYLTARAKNIQYF	TGTGCCAGCTATCTCACGGCTCGAGCCAAAAACATTCAGTACTTC	-	TRBV21-1	few	TRBJ2-4
CASSSLTGWKQYF	TGTGCCAGCAGCTCGCTCACCGGGTGGAAGCAGTATTTT	-	TRBV7-2	few	TRBJ2-3